One sample yielded the 27 T cell receptor beta chains listed below, sequenced in a study of post-analysis software for immune sequencing data. Findings and caveats of the study: Included in a set of several TRBV segments more frequent in patients than controls were TRBV5-6, TRBV5-1 and TRBV20-1.

Libraries were made from TCR beta cDNA, and they carried unique molecular identifiers. TCRdb ran MiXCR on the PCR reads and lists one entry per CDR3 protein. Of about 560,000 distinct CDR3 sequences listed, roughly 45% are singletons. Their antigens are not known. The sequencing input was blood. These receptors all come from a girl aged 5-17 years with multiple sclerosis.

This clonotype was seen repeatedly, ten times or more. The CDR3 region has the DNA TGTGCCAGCAGCCTGACAGGGGTGAGAACTGAAGCTTTCTTT. Protein product: CASSLTGVRTEAFF. The chain is built from TRBV6-1 and TRBJ1-1; 8 bases agree with TRBD1. This CDR3 spans 14 amino acids. Per the germline V gene, CDR1 is MNHNS and CDR2 is SASEGT. Unmatched junction bases numbered 8, after V lost 6 bases and J lost 5 bases.

The chain has TRBV20-1 and TRBJ1-4; 7 bases agree with TRBD1. Germline V gives CDR1 DFQATT, CDR2 SNEGSKA (reference sequence). This CDR3 spans 14 amino acids. V lost 2 bases and J lost 8; bases outside the gene matches: 8. CDR3: CSARPTGPGEKLFF. CDR3 nucleotides: TGCAGTGCTAGACCGACAGGGCCTGGGGAAAAACTGTTTTTT.

The V call is TRBV10-3, the J call TRBJ2-4, with 7 bases matching TRBD2. CDR1 and CDR2 (germline): ENHRY, SYGVKD. The CDR3 consists of 17 residues. Trimming at V came to 0 bases and at J to 0 bases, leaving 5 bases not matched to a gene. This CDR3 is CAISESGDYLAKNIQYF. CDR3 nucleotides: TGTGCCATCAGTGAGTCGGGGGACTATTTAGCCAAAAACATTCAGTACTTC.

As for this clonotype: At one boundary the junction diverges from the germline segment, which might be a read error. The chain combines TRBV7-7 with TRBJ1-1; 11 bases fit TRBD1. The germline V gene encodes CDR1 SSHAT and CDR2 FNYEAQ (reference sequence). The length of the CDR3 is 16 residues. CDR3 amino acids: CASSPMGTGGNTEAFF. The DNA of the CDR3 is TGTGCTAGCAGCCCTATGGGGACAGGGGGAAACACTGAAGCTTTCTTT.

The V gene is TRBV12-3 or TRBV12-4, the J gene TRBJ2-2, with D unclear. V lost 0 bases, J lost 3 bases, and 14 bases lay in between. CDR3 size: 17 residues. CDR3 sequence (DNA): TGTGCCAGCAGTTTAGCGCTAAACTCTATCGACACCGGGGAGCTGTTTTTT. Translated, it gives CASSLALNSIDTGELFF.

This clonotype has a handful of counts. The rearrangement joins TRBV10-3 to TRBJ2-7; the D call may be TRBD1 or TRBD2 (5 bases each). The CDR3 has 13 amino acids. Trimming removed 10 bases at V and 4 bases at J, with 17 bases between. CDR1 and CDR2 from the germline V gene are ENHRY and SYGVKD. Here the CDR3 DNA reads TGTGCCACCGGGACCCCCGGGGAATACGAGCAGTACTTC. This encodes CATGTPGEYEQYF.

This chain links TRBV3-1 with TRBJ2-3; a possible D gene is TRBD1 (5 bases). V lost 1 base and J lost 3, with 11 bases in between. Germline CDR1 LGHDT, CDR2 YNNKEL (reference sequence). The CDR3 length is 15 residues. For the CDR3, the DNA is TGTGCCAGCAGCCAAGGAGCAGGGTGGACAGATACGCAGTATTTT. This sequence encodes CASSQGAGWTDTQYF.

The chain links TRBV20-1 to TRBJ2-5; no reliable D call. CDR1 and CDR2 (germline): DFQATT, SNEGSKA (reference sequence). Trimming removed 3 bases at V and 5 bases at J, with 13 bases between. This CDR3 contains 13 residues. This CDR3 reads CSARTGMMETQYF. The CDR3 DNA sequence: TGCAGTGCTAGGACGGGTATGATGGAGACCCAGTACTTC.

The V call is TRBV29-1, the J call TRBJ2-7; 9 bases align to TRBD2. The CDR3 spans 15 residues. Germline V gene sequence: CDR1 SQVTM, CDR2 ANQGSEA. The J segment lost 5 bases and the V segment lost 0 bases, leaving 8 bases of the junction unmatched. The CDR3 is CSVEELAGAFHEQYF. The DNA for the CDR3 is TGCAGCGTTGAAGAGTTAGCGGGGGCCTTTCACGAGCAGTACTTC.

This sequence joins TRBV12-3 or TRBV12-4 and TRBJ2-7; a possible D gene is TRBD1 (5 bases). The CDR3 spans 15 residues. V dropped 0 bases and J dropped 5 bases, with 14 bases sitting between them. In DNA, the CDR3 is TGTGCCAGCAGTTTAGCCCCGCGCAGGGTTGACGAGCAGTACTTC. This translates into CASSLAPRRVDEQYF.

CDR3 protein: CASSLDTVNYGYTF. The CDR3 DNA sequence: TGTGCCAGCAGCTTGGACACCGTTAACTATGGCTACACCTTC. The chain couples TRBV5-5 to TRBJ1-2, with D unresolved. The CDR3 contains 14 residues. Trimming pared 0 bases from V and 1 base from J, leaving 7 bases between. Germline values: CDR1 SGHKS, CDR2 YYEKEE (reference sequence).

This CDR3 is CASSQGLAGGGRETQYF. The CDR3 bases are TGTGCCAGCAGCCAGGGACTAGCGGGGGGCGGGAGGGAGACCCAGTACTTC. The genes are TRBV7-2 and TRBJ2-5, with 15 bases that match TRBD2. V dropped 5 bases and J dropped 5; count of bases not matched to a gene: 9. Germline CDR1 reads SGHTA; CDR2 reads FQGNSA. This CDR3 is 17 amino acids long.

The rearrangement joins TRBV5-1 to TRBJ2-1, with 9 bases aligning to TRBD2. The CDR3 loop spans 15 amino acids. J was trimmed by 4 bases and V by 2 bases; bases with no gene match: 4. CDR1 and CDR2 (germline): SGHRS, YFSETQ. The CDR3 protein is CASSFSSGVYNEQFF. The CDR3 DNA reads TGCGCCAGCAGCTTTTCTAGCGGGGTTTACAATGAGCAGTTCTTC.

This rearrangement joins TRBV12-3 or TRBV12-4 to TRBJ1-2; a weak D match, TRBD1 (5 bases). The CDR3 spans 15 residues. Trimming removed 5 bases at V and 3 bases at J, with 16 bases between. The chain's CDR3 is CASSGGLSNDYGYTF. CDR3 DNA sequence: TGTGCCAGCAGTGGGGGACTGAGCAATGACTATGGCTACACCTTC.

The table lists this clonotype with a count of one. The gene calls are TRBV29-1 and TRBJ1-1; 8 bases map to TRBD1. CDR3 size: 13 residues. V dropped 7 bases and J dropped 0; count of bases not matched to a gene: 4. The germline CDR1 and CDR2 sequences are SQVTM and ANQGSEA. Here the CDR3 reads CSAWTGMNTEAFF. The DNA of the CDR3 is TGCAGCGCTTGGACAGGGATGAACACTGAAGCTTTCTTT.

The chain couples TRBV10-3 to TRBJ2-5, with D tentatively TRBD1 or TRBD2 (5 bases each). CDR1 is ENHRY and CDR2 is SYGVKD in the germline V gene. This CDR3 is 14 amino acids long. Trimming removed 2 bases at V and 4 bases at J, with 11 bases between. CDR3 residues: CAISEPGTRETQYF. The CDR3 DNA reads TGTGCCATCAGTGAGCCCGGGACGAGAGAGACCCAGTACTTC.

The chain is built from TRBV6-5 and TRBJ1-2, with 10 bases aligning to TRBD1. The CDR3 covers 18 residues. From germline, CDR1 is MNHEY and CDR2 SVGAGI. V gave up 4 bases and J gave up 2 bases; unmatched junction bases: 13. Here the CDR3 DNA reads TGTGCCAGCAGTTTTCCCCCGGGACAGGGGTATGTGAACTATGGCTACACCTTC. This encodes CASSFPPGQGYVNYGYTF.

This clonotype appeared a few times. The genes are TRBV5-5 and TRBJ2-5; TRBD1 might be the D (6 bases). Trimming removed 2 bases from V and 0 bases from J, with 11 bases in between. CDR3 length equals 15 residues. Germline loops: CDR1 SGHKS, CDR2 YYEKEE (reference sequence). In DNA, the CDR3 is TGTGCCAGCAGCTTCATGGGGGCAGACCAAGAGACCCAGTACTTC. Its translation is CASSFMGADQETQYF.

The V and J genes are TRBV29-1 and TRBJ2-5; no definite D call. The better agreement between TRBJ2-7 and the DNA end casts doubt on the J call. Germline CDR1 SQVTM, CDR2 ANQGSEA. CDR3 length: 12 amino acids. The CDR3 spells CSVELTNYEQYF. The CDR3 bases are TGCAGCGTTGAATTGACAAACTACGAGCAGTACTTC.

The rearrangement joins TRBV6-1 to TRBJ1-1; D might be TRBD1 (6 bases). The CDR3 sequence is 11 residues long. From germline, CDR1 is MNHNS and CDR2 SASEGT. V lost 6 bases, J lost 6 bases, and 8 bases lay in between. CDR3 protein: CASRQGPEAFF. The CDR3 DNA is TGTGCCAGCAGACAGGGACCTGAAGCTTTCTTT.

This clonotype was detected only a few times. This chain links TRBV10-3 with TRBJ2-3, with D possibly TRBD2 on 5 matching bases. From germline, CDR1 is ENHRY and CDR2 SYGVKD. The CDR3 totals 12 residues. The V end lost 3 bases, the J end lost 5 bases, and 6 bases lay between the germline ends. CDR3 region: CAISEAEDTQYF. In DNA, the CDR3 is TGTGCCATCAGTGAAGCGGAAGATACGCAGTATTTT.

This clonotype showed up just a few times. This chain links TRBV5-4 with TRBJ2-3; 7 nucleotides agree with TRBD1. The J segment lost 2 bases and the V segment lost 3 bases, leaving 9 bases of the junction unmatched. This CDR3 is 16 amino acids long. The germline V gene encodes CDR1 SGHNT and CDR2 YYREEE (reference sequence). CDR3 in amino acids: CASSSSGTAVTDTQYF. In nucleotides, the CDR3 is TGTGCCAGCAGCTCTTCCGGGACAGCCGTCACAGATACGCAGTATTTT.

The chain employs TRBV29-1 and TRBJ1-1, with D possibly being TRBD1 (5 bases). The CDR3 runs to 14 residues. The germline V gene has CDR1 SQVTM and CDR2 ANQGSEA. Trimming took off 6 bases at V and 1 base at J, with 15 bases between the two ends. CDR3 sequence: CSVNRDPQNTEAFF. The DNA of the CDR3 is TGCAGCGTGAACCGGGACCCCCAGAACACTGAAGCTTTCTTT.

As to this clonotype: Germline and junction disagree at one end, which may indicate a read error. The gene calls are TRBV6-5 and TRBJ1-6; a possible D gene is TRBD1 (6 bases). This CDR3 is 13 amino acids long. Germline CDR1 reads MNHEY; CDR2 reads SVGAGI. CDR3 sequence reads: CASSIPGHSPPHF. The CDR3 DNA reads as TGTGCCAGCAGTATCCCGGGACACTCACCCCCCCACTTT.

V usage is TRBV12-3 or TRBV12-4 and J usage is TRBJ2-7; 10 bases fit TRBD2. The CDR3 contains 16 residues. V was clipped by 2 bases and J by 1 base; unmatched bases: 5. The CDR3 nucleotides are TGTGCCAGCAGTTTAAAAGCGGGAGGGGGATCCTACGAGCAGTACTTC. It encodes CASSLKAGGGSYEQYF.

This clonotype was seen more than once but under ten times. The chain carries TRBV12-3 or TRBV12-4 and TRBJ2-6; D remains unclear. V lost 1 base to trimming and J lost 7 bases, with 2 bases between them. The CDR3 has 12 amino acids. CDR3 region: CASSLVANVLTF. For the CDR3, the DNA is TGTGCCAGCAGTTTAGTCGCCAACGTCCTGACTTTC.

This clonotype appeared a few times. V and J are TRBV20-1 and TRBJ2-1; possible D gene TRBD2, 6 bases. The CDR3 loop spans 14 amino acids. V dropped 5 bases and J dropped 6 bases, with 17 bases sitting between them. The germline V gene has CDR1 DFQATT and CDR2 SNEGSKA (reference sequence). CDR3 region: CSAGRVAAFNEQFF. CDR3 sequence (DNA): TGCAGTGCTGGAAGGGTAGCGGCCTTCAATGAGCAGTTCTTC.